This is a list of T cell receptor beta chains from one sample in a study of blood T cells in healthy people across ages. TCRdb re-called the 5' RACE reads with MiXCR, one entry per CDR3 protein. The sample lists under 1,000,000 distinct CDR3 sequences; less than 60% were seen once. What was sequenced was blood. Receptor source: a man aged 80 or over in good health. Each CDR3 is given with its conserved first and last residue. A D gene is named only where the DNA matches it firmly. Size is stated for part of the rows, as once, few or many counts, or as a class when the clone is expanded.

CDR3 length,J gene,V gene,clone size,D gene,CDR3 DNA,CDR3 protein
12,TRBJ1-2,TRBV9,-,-,TGTGCCAGCAGCAGACACACTCGTGGCTACACCTTC,CASSRHTRGYTF
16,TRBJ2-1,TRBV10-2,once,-,TGCGCCAGCAGTGAGCTAGGTTCTGGAGAATTCAATGAGCAGTTCTTC,CASSELGSGEFNEQFF
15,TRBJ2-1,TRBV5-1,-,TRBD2,TGCGCCAGCAGATCTACTAGCGGGGACCACAATGAGCAGTTCTTC,CASRSTSGDHNEQFF
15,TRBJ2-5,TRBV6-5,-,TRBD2,TGTGCCAGCGGTGGAACTAGCGGCCTACAAGAGACCCAGTACTTC,CASGGTSGLQETQYF
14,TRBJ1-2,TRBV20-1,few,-,TGCAGTGCTAGCCTCGCGGCAGGCCCTCAAGGCTACACCTTC,CSASLAAGPQGYTF
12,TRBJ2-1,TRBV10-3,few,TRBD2,TGTGCCACCACAAGCGGGAACAATGAGCAGTTCTTC,CATTSGNNEQFF
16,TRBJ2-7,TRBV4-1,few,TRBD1,TGCGCCAGCAGCCAAGTTGGACCGGGACAGAACTACGAGCAGTACTTC,CASSQVGPGQNYEQYF
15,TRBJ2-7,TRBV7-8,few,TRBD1,TGTGCCAGCAGCTTTAAAGGGGACAGCTCCTACGAGCAGTACTTC,CASSFKGDSSYEQYF
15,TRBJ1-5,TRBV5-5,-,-,TGTGCCAGCAGCTGGGGCGGGGACACCAATCAGCCCCAGCATTTT,CASSWGGDTNQPQHF
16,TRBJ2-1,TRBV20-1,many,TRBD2,TGCAGTGCCGCTCCTATTGGACTAGCGGCCTACAATGAGCAGTTCTTC,CSAAPIGLAAYNEQFF
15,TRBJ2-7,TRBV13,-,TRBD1,TGTGCCAGCAGCTTATTCCAGACAGGGGACTACGAGCAGTACTTC,CASSLFQTGDYEQYF
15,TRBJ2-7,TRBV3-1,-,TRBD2,TGTGCCAGCAGCCAAGATCTAGGGCTAGCGGTCGAGCAGTACTTC,CASSQDLGLAVEQYF
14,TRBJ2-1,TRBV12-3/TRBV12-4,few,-,TGTGCCAGCAGCTCAACGGCGCAACGAGGCGAGCAGTTCTTC,CASSSTAQRGEQFF
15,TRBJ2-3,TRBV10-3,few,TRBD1,TGTGCCATCAAGAAGACAGGGGAAGGCACAGATACGCAGTATTTT,CAIKKTGEGTDTQYF
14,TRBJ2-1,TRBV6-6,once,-,TGTGCCAGCAGCCCCAGGGACGGGGGAAGTGAGCAGTTCTTC,CASSPRDGGSEQFF
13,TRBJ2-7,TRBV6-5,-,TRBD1,TGTGCCAGCAGACCTACAGGGGTAACCGAGCAGTACTTC,CASRPTGVTEQYF
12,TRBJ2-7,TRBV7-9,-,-,TGTGCCAGCAGAACAGGGCAGTACGAGCAGTACTTC,CASRTGQYEQYF
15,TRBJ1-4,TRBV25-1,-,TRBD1,TGTGCCAGCAGTGAATATGGACAGGGAGGTGAAAAACTGTTTTTT,CASSEYGQGGEKLFF
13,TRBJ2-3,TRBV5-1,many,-,TGCGCCAGCAGTAATGGGGCGGCAGATACGCAGTATTTT,CASSNGAADTQYF
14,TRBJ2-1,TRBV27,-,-,TGTGCCAGCGCCGGTCTGGGCGCAGTGTCTGAGCAGTTCTTC,CASAGLGAVSEQFF
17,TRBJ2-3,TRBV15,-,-,TGTGCCACCAGCAGAGTGACCCTGGACAGTTGGTTAGATACGCAGTATTTT,CATSRVTLDSWLDTQYF
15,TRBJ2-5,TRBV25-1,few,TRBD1,TGTGCCAGCAGTGATCACAGGGGTTGGAAGGAGACCCAGTACTTC,CASSDHRGWKETQYF
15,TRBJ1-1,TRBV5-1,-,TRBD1,TGCGCCAGCAGCGCCGGGACAGGGGTAAACACTGAAGCTTTCTTT,CASSAGTGVNTEAFF
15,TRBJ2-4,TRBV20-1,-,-,TGCAGTGCTAGAGGGGGGAGGGGGACGCAAAACATTCAGTACTTC,CSARGGRGTQNIQYF
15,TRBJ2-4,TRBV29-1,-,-,TGCAGCGTTGTTCTCTTGCGTTTAGCCAAAATCATTCAGTACTTC,CSVVLLRLAKIIQYF
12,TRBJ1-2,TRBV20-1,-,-,TGCAGTGCTAGCGAAGGCAACTATGGCTACACCTTC,CSASEGNYGYTF
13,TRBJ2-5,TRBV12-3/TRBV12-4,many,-,TGTGCCAGCAGTTTCTTAGGGGCTGAGACCCAGTACTTC,CASSFLGAETQYF
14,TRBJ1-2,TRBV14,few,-,TGTGCCAGCAGCCAGGCAGGTACCCGCTATGGCTACACCTTC,CASSQAGTRYGYTF
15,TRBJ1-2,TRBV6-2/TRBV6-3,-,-,TGTGCCAGCACCAGACCTACCGACTCTAACTATGGCTACACCTTC,CASTRPTDSNYGYTF
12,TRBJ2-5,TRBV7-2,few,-,TGTGCCAGCAGCCGTCTGTCGGAGACCCAGTACTTC,CASSRLSETQYF
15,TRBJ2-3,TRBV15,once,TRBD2,TGTGCCACCAGCAGTGAGACTAGCGGCTCAGATACGCAGTATTTT,CATSSETSGSDTQYF
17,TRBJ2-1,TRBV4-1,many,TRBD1,TGCGCCAGCAGCCAACAGACAGGGGGCAAAATCTACAATGAGCAGTTCTTC,CASSQQTGGKIYNEQFF
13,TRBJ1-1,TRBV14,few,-,TGTGCCAGCAGCCAAGGGGCCTACCTTCAAGCTTTCTTT,CASSQGAYLQAFF
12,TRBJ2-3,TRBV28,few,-,TGTGCCAGCAGTTTAAAGCGAGATACGCAGTATTTT,CASSLKRDTQYF
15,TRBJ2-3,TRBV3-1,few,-,TGTGCCAGCAGCGGACCCACGTACCTCACAGATACGCAGTATTTT,CASSGPTYLTDTQYF
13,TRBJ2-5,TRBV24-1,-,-,TGTGCCACCAGTGATTGGGCGGAAGGGACCCAGTACTTC,CATSDWAEGTQYF